These 26 T cell receptor beta chains came from one sample sequenced in a study of OX40 agonist ivuxolimab in advanced cancers. The method was immunoSEQ multiplex PCR; TCRdb's version includes in-frame clones alone and lacks a portion of them. The sample has about 83,000 clones; roughly 84% are singletons. The sequences come from CD4+ or CD8+ T cells sorted from blood, collected in a trial of the OX40 agonist ivuxolimab. Receptors were obtained from an adult with an advanced solid tumor such as melanoma, head and neck, liver or kidney cancer.

The chain employs TRBV5-5 and TRBJ1-6; a possible D gene is TRBD1 (5 bases). This CDR3 comprises 14 residues. The germline V and J ends were trimmed by 5 bases and 9 bases, with 15 bases remaining between them. The germline gives CDR1 SGHKS, CDR2 YYEKEE (reference sequence). The DNA for the CDR3 is TGTGCCAGCAGTCCCGGGACCATTTTTTCACCCCTCCACTTT. Protein: CASSPGTIFSPLHF.

CDR3 protein: CASSLSGNTEAFF. The CDR3 nucleotides read TGTGCCAGCAGCTTATCTGGGAACACTGAAGCTTTCTTT. The chain combines TRBV7-9 with TRBJ1-1; no definite D call. The germline V gene encodes CDR1 SEHNR and CDR2 FQNEAQ (reference sequence). Trimming shortened V by 2 bases and J by 1 base, and 5 bases separated the two germline ends. The CDR3 spans 13 residues.

The J gene is TRBJ2-2, the V gene TRBV7-9; D possibly uses TRBD1 or TRBD2 (5 bases each). The CDR3 has 14 residues. V gave up 10 bases and J gave up 7 bases, with 19 bases separating them. Germline V lookup: CDR1 SEHNR, CDR2 FQNEAQ (reference sequence). The CDR3 DNA sequence: TGTGCCATACCAAGGTGGGGGACGGACGGGGAGCTGTTTTTT. Its translation is CAIPRWGTDGELFF. Looking up the rest from reference TRBV7-9 and TRBJ2-2 gives the full variable domain: DTGVSQNPRHKITKRGQNVTFRCDPISEHNRLYWYRQTLGQGPEFLTYFQNEAQLEKSRLLSDRFSAERPKGSFSTLEIQRTEQGDSAMYLCAIPRWGTDGELFFGEGSRLTVL.

V and J are TRBV7-8 and TRBJ1-3; no definite D call. CDR3 length: 17 amino acids. Germline assignment: CDR1 SGHVS and CDR2 FQNEAQ. The ends were cut back, 5 bases at V and 0 bases at J, with 17 bases in the middle. CDR3 nucleotides: TGTGCCAGCAGCCCCCGGGAGGGCCCTATCTCTGGAAACACCATATATTTT. This gives the protein CASSPREGPISGNTIYF.

V and J are TRBV18 and TRBJ1-1; D not resolved. The CDR3 has 14 residues. The ends were cut back, 2 bases at V and 0 bases at J, with 7 bases in the middle. Germline V gene lookup returns CDR1 KGHSH and CDR2 LQKENI. CDR3 sequence reads: CASSPRILNTEAFF. DNA for the CDR3: TGTGCCAGCTCACCAAGGATCTTGAACACTGAAGCTTTCTTT.

The chain uses TRBV5-6 and TRBJ1-6; 10 nucleotides match TRBD1. The V segment lost 3 bases and the J segment 0 bases; nucleotides outside the gene matches: 3. This CDR3 comprises 17 residues. CDR1 SGHDT and CDR2 YYEEEE come from the germline V gene. CDR3 loop: CASSWGTGVSYNSPLHF. The DNA of the CDR3 is TGTGCCAGCAGCTGGGGGACAGGGGTCTCCTATAATTCACCCCTCCACTTT.

This rearrangement joins TRBV15 to TRBJ2-7; D is perhaps TRBD2 (5 bases). Looked up from germline, CDR1 is LNHNV and CDR2 is YYDKDF (reference sequence). V was cut by 0 bases and J by 3 bases, with 15 bases left in between. CDR3 length equals 16 residues. The DNA of the CDR3 is TGTGCCACCAGCAGAGACTTAACTAGGTTCGGCTACGAGCAGTACTTC. Its translation: CATSRDLTRFGYEQYF.

The CDR3 DNA follows: TGTGCCAGCAGGTTTCAGGGACAGAGCAATCAGCCCCAGCATTTT. It translates to CASRFQGQSNQPQHF. The chain joins TRBV2 to TRBJ1-5; the match to TRBD1 covers 7 bases. Trimming removed 6 bases from V and 1 base from J; junction bases left unmatched: 6. The CDR3 covers 15 residues. CDR1 and CDR2 (germline): SNHLY, FYNNEI.

This clone was detected only once. One junction end does not reproduce the germline sequence, and a read error may be involved. The J gene is TRBJ2-1, the V gene TRBV7-7, with TRBD1 matching 8 bases. This CDR3 spans 15 amino acids. Germline V gives CDR1 SSHAT, CDR2 FNYEAQ (reference sequence). The CDR3 sequence is CASSSGTGLHNGQFF. CDR3 in DNA: TGTGCCAGCAGCTCGGGGACAGGCCTCCACAATGGGCAGTTCTTC.

The chain employs TRBV7-8 and TRBJ1-3; D not certain. Trimming shortened V by 5 bases and J by 0 bases, and 14 bases separated the two germline ends. Germline V gene lookup returns CDR1 SGHVS and CDR2 FQNEAQ. This CDR3 contains 16 residues. CDR3: CASSPMTASSGNTIYF. CDR3 in DNA: TGTGCCAGCAGCCCGATGACGGCTAGCTCTGGAAACACCATATATTTT.

The chain has TRBV9 and TRBJ1-4; possible D gene TRBD1, 5 bases. The CDR3 loop spans 14 amino acids. The germline V gene encodes CDR1 SGDLS and CDR2 YYNGEE. Trimming took off 2 bases at V and 0 bases at J, with 5 bases between the two ends. The CDR3 spells CASSVGPTNEKLFF. The CDR3 DNA follows: TGTGCCAGCAGCGTGGGGCCAACTAATGAAAAACTGTTTTTT.

The gene calls are TRBV5-4 and TRBJ1-2; tentatively, D is TRBD1 (6 bases). This CDR3 spans 15 amino acids. From germline, CDR1 is SGHNT and CDR2 YYREEE (reference sequence). V dropped 0 bases and J dropped 4 bases, with 13 bases sitting between them. The CDR3, as DNA: TGTGCCAGCAGCTTGGCCAGGGGTGGAGGCTATGGCTACACCTTC. Translated, it gives CASSLARGGGYGYTF.

The chain combines TRBV4-2 with TRBJ2-1; D gene uncertain. Trimming pared 5 bases from V and 0 bases from J, leaving 11 bases between. Per germline, CDR1 LGHNA and CDR2 YNFKEQ. This CDR3 contains 15 residues. CDR3 loop: CASSLRSDSYNEQFF. DNA of the CDR3: TGTGCCAGCAGCTTACGATCAGACTCCTACAATGAGCAGTTCTTC.

The chain links TRBV18 to TRBJ2-2; D possibly corresponds to TRBD2 (6 bases). V was clipped by 0 bases and J by 4 bases, with 12 bases between them. CDR3 length equals 16 residues. Per the germline V gene, CDR1 is KGHSH and CDR2 is LQKENI. The CDR3, as DNA: TGTGCCAGCTCACCACCGCTAATGGGGGGCACCGGGGAGCTGTTTTTT. It encodes CASSPPLMGGTGELFF.

This sequence joins TRBV27 and TRBJ1-1, with TRBD1 matching 7 bases. The V segment lost 5 bases and the J segment 5 bases; nucleotides outside the gene matches: 8. Germline V gene lookup returns CDR1 MNHEY and CDR2 SMNVEV (reference sequence). CDR3 length: 14 residues. The CDR3 bases are TGTGCCAGCAGTCTTCATATACAGGGGACTGAAGCTTTCTTT. Encoded protein: CASSLHIQGTEAFF.

The J gene is TRBJ1-1, the V gene TRBV6-5, with TRBD1 identical over 9 bases. This CDR3 has 14 residues. Germline V CDR1 and CDR2: MNHEY, SVGAGI. The ends lost 5 bases at V and 3 bases at J; junction bases unmatched: 4. The CDR3 DNA follows: TGTGCCAGCAGTAGACAGGGGGGACACACTGAAGCTTTCTTT. Amino acids: CASSRQGGHTEAFF.

The genes are TRBV27 and TRBJ2-6, with unresolved D. This CDR3 spans 15 amino acids. The V gene lost 2 bases and the J gene lost 0 bases, with 5 bases spanning the gap. Looked up from germline, CDR1 is MNHEY and CDR2 is SMNVEV (reference sequence). CDR3 in DNA: TGTGCCAGCAGTTTAGTAGGCTCTGGGGCCAACGTCCTGACTTTC. It translates to CASSLVGSGANVLTF. The variable domain in full, completed from reference TRBV27 and TRBJ2-6, reads EAQVTQNPRYLITVTGKKLTVTCSQNMNHEYMSWYRQDPGLGLRQIYYSMNVEVTDKGDVPEGYKVSRKEKRNFPLILESPSPNQTSLYFCASSLVGSGANVLTFGAGSRLTVL.

A remark on this clone: A single base separates this from a much larger clone, so it may be a read error. Other DNA sequences in this sample translate to the same CDR3. This chain uses TRBV11-2 with TRBJ1-2; D is perhaps TRBD1 (5 bases). The germline V and J ends were trimmed by 4 bases and 4 bases, with 13 bases remaining between them. The length of the CDR3 is 14 residues. CDR1 is SGHAT and CDR2 is FQNNGV in the germline V gene. CDR3 loop: CASSSSSGGYGYTF. The CDR3 DNA follows: TGTGCCAGCAGCTCGAGCTCGGGGGGCTATGGCTACACCTTC.

V gene TRBV27 combines with J gene TRBJ1-2, with a weak D call TRBD1 (5 bases). Trimming cost V 4 bases and J 1 base, with 13 bases left between them. This CDR3 spans 15 amino acids. CDR1 is MNHEY, CDR2 SMNVEV, per germline (reference sequence). The chain's CDR3 is CASSSVGGLNYGYTF. CDR3 coding DNA: TGTGCCAGCAGTTCCGTCGGGGGTCTTAACTATGGCTACACCTTC.

J is TRBJ1-1 and V is TRBV4-3, with no clear D. The V end was cut by 0 bases, the J end by 11 bases, with 19 bases between. Germline V CDR1 and CDR2: LGHNA, YSLEER. The CDR3 totals 15 residues. Here the CDR3 reads CASSQERTLRGKAFF. The CDR3 DNA sequence: TGCGCCAGCAGCCAAGAGCGGACCCTCCGTGGGAAGGCTTTCTTT.

The J gene is TRBJ2-7, the V gene TRBV19; tentative D call: TRBD2 (6 bases). Trimming took off 2 bases at V and 2 bases at J, with 16 bases between the two ends. The CDR3 sequence is 16 residues long. Germline V gives CDR1 LNHDA, CDR2 SQIVND (reference sequence). CDR3 sequence (DNA): TGTGCCAGTAGTATATTAGCCACGGGAGTTACCTACGAGCAGTACTTC. The encoded protein is CASSILATGVTYEQYF. Combining the CDR3 with reference TRBV19 and TRBJ2-7 gives the whole variable domain DGGITQSPKYLFRKEGQNVTLSCEQNLNHDAMYWYRQDPGQGLRLIYYSQIVNDFQKGDIAEGYSVSREKKESFPLTVTSAQKNPTAFYLCASSILATGVTYEQYFGPGTRLTVT.

V usage is TRBV10-2 and J usage is TRBJ1-2; possibly TRBD1 for D (5 bases). Germline V gene sequence: CDR1 WSHSY, CDR2 SAAADI. This CDR3 has 17 residues. The germline V and J ends were trimmed by 6 bases and 0 bases, with 20 bases remaining between them. In nucleotides, the CDR3 is TGCGCCAGCAGGGACTCAGGGAGCCAGGGCACTAACTATGGCTACACCTTC. Translating gives CASRDSGSQGTNYGYTF.

V usage is TRBV10-1 and J usage is TRBJ1-1, with D tentatively TRBD1 (5 bases). The length of the CDR3 is 12 residues. Germline CDR1 is WNHNN and CDR2 is SYGVQD (reference sequence). The V and J ends lost 8 bases and 1 base respectively, with 8 bases between them. CDR3 nucleotide sequence: TGCGCCAGCGTTGGGACGAACACTGAAGCTTTCTTT. It is translated as CASVGTNTEAFF.

This chain links TRBV10-1 with TRBJ1-1, with D tentatively TRBD1 (5 bases). V shed 5 bases and J shed 5 bases, with 18 bases lying between them. Germline loops: CDR1 WNHNN, CDR2 SYGVQD (reference sequence). CDR3 length: 15 amino acids. The chain's CDR3 is CASSPGWGSDTEAFF. The CDR3 DNA reads as TGCGCCAGCAGTCCCGGGTGGGGGTCCGATACTGAAGCTTTCTTT.

The V call is TRBV29-1, the J call TRBJ2-5; D unclear. Germline V gives CDR1 SQVTM, CDR2 ANQGSEA. This CDR3 spans 15 amino acids. The V end lost 4 bases, the J end lost 5 bases, and 20 bases lay between the germline ends. DNA for the CDR3: TGCAGCGTTGTTGGATTCGGAACGGTGGGGGAGACCCAGTACTTC. This codes for CSVVGFGTVGETQYF.

This chain joins TRBV6-1 and TRBJ2-1; D gene uncertain. The CDR3 covers 13 residues. V dropped 5 bases and J dropped 7 bases, with 12 bases sitting between them. Looked up from germline, CDR1 is MNHNS and CDR2 is SASEGT. CDR3 in amino acids: CASSPRLRNEQFF. CDR3 bases: TGTGCCAGCAGTCCCAGGCTTAGGAATGAGCAGTTCTTC.